This T cell receptor (beta chain) was observed in a study of immune evolution from preneoplasia to lung adenocarcinoma. Generated by immunoSEQ multiplex PCR, the TCRdb table keeps only in-frame clones and is missing some. The profile shows 5,500 to 6,500 clones, about four fifths of them singletons. Germline values: CDR1 KGHSH, CDR2 LQKENI. V lost 4 bases and J lost 6, with 14 bases in between. This CDR3 contains 14 residues. This clonotype was sampled from an older donor with lung adenocarcinoma. Sequenced material: FFPE adjacent normal lung tissue. The V gene is TRBV18, the J gene TRBJ2-3, with D possibly called TRBD1 or TRBD2 (5 bases each). CDR3 DNA sequence: TGTGCCAGCTCACTTCCACCAGGGACGGATACGCAGTATTTT. Translation gives CASSLPPGTDTQYF.